This is a list of T cell receptor beta chains from one sample in a study of cytomegalovirus exposure and HLA in healthy donors. Some clones are missing from TCRdb's copy, which holds only in-frame ones; the method was immunoSEQ multiplex PCR. The repertoire holds 100,000 to 150,000 clones, 15% seen once, with 1.5% to 2% in the top ten. Sequencing was carried out using PBMCs. The receptors here all came from a young woman in good health and CMV-seronegative. CDR3s include the opening cysteine and the closing phenylalanine or tryptophan. D genes are given only for firm matches. The size field is filled for only some rows; it gives once, few, many or a size class.

length	size	V	J	D	DNA	CDR3
13	few	TRBV5-1	TRBJ1-6	NA	TGCGCCAGCAGCTTGGCCCCAAATTCACCCCTCCACTTT	CASSLAPNSPLHF
12	few	TRBV7-9	TRBJ2-4	TRBD1	TGTGCCAGCAGCTCGGACAGGGGTTTGCAGTACTTC	CASSSDRGLQYF
13	NA	TRBV28	TRBJ2-1	NA	TGTGCCAGCAGTGAAATACCGGGAACTGAGCAGTTCTTC	CASSEIPGTEQFF
18	NA	TRBV9	TRBJ2-6	TRBD1	TGTGCCAGCAGCACAAGACAGGGCTGGACGGGTGGGGCCAACGTCCTGACTTTC	CASSTRQGWTGGANVLTF
13	NA	TRBV27	TRBJ1-1	NA	TGTGCCAGCAGCCCCCCACAGAACACTGAAGCTTTCTTT	CASSPPQNTEAFF
15	NA	TRBV27	TRBJ2-4	NA	TGTGCCAGCAGTTTATCGGAGGGGGCCAAAAACATTCAGTACTTC	CASSLSEGAKNIQYF
13	NA	TRBV10-3	TRBJ1-1	TRBD1	TGTGCCATTGAACAGGGGAGGAACACTGAAGCTTTCTTT	CAIEQGRNTEAFF
12	few	TRBV5-1	TRBJ2-7	NA	TGCGCCAGCAGCCTAGATATCTACGAGCAGTACTTC	CASSLDIYEQYF
15	NA	TRBV5-4	TRBJ2-1	TRBD2	TGTGCCAGCAGCACCCCGGGGGGGTCCTACAATGAGCAGTTCTTC	CASSTPGGSYNEQFF
14	NA	TRBV13	TRBJ2-1	NA	TGTGCCAGCAGCTTCCGGGACTCCTACAATGAGCAGTTCTTC	CASSFRDSYNEQFF
13	few	TRBV13	TRBJ1-1	NA	TGTGCCAGCAGCCCGCGAAAGAACACTGAAGCTTTCTTT	CASSPRKNTEAFF
16	NA	TRBV25-1	TRBJ2-1	NA	TGTGCCAGCAGTGAAATGAGCCCGGGGTCCTACAATGAGCAGTTCTTC	CASSEMSPGSYNEQFF
14	once	TRBV28	TRBJ1-2	NA	TGTGCCAGCAGTTTCCAAAGGGACTCTCCACGCTACACCTTC	CASSFQRDSPRYTF
16	few	TRBV28	TRBJ1-5	TRBD1	TGTGCCACCGCCACCGGGACAGAAGAAAGCAATCAGCCCCAGCATTTT	CATATGTEESNQPQHF
16	few	TRBV7-8	TRBJ1-2	TRBD1	TGTGCCAGCAGCCCAGGGACAGCGACAGCTAACTATGGCTACACCTTC	CASSPGTATANYGYTF
14	few	TRBV6-1	TRBJ1-4	NA	TGTGCCAGCAGGCCCAGTTATTCTAATGAAAAACTGTTTTTT	CASRPSYSNEKLFF
16	few	TRBV18	TRBJ1-1	TRBD1	TGTGCCAGCTCACCGTCACAGGGGAGGCTGAGCACTGAAGCTTTCTTT	CASSPSQGRLSTEAFF
14	NA	TRBV5-4	TRBJ2-3	TRBD1	TGTGCCAGCAGCTCCGGGACAGGGACAGATACGCAGTATTTT	CASSSGTGTDTQYF
13	NA	TRBV5-1	TRBJ2-5	NA	TGCGCCAGCAGCTTAACTCGAGAGGCGACCCAGTACTTC	CASSLTREATQYF
15	NA	TRBV30	TRBJ1-1	TRBD1	TGTGCCTGGAGTGCGGGGACAGACATTAACACTGAAGCTTTCTTT	CAWSAGTDINTEAFF
14	NA	TRBV7-7	TRBJ2-5	NA	TGTGCTAGCAGCTTAAACAGATACCAAGAGACCCAGTACTTC	CASSLNRYQETQYF
16	NA	TRBV4-1	TRBJ1-3	NA	TGCGCCAGCAGCCGCGGACAGCAGAACTCTGGAAACACCATATATTTT	CASSRGQQNSGNTIYF
17	NA	TRBV30	TRBJ2-4	TRBD1	TGTGCCTGGAGTGCCACGACAGGGGCAGGCGCCAAAAACATTCAGTACTTC	CAWSATTGAGAKNIQYF
16	few	TRBV5-4	TRBJ2-2	NA	TGTGCCAGCAGCTTGGGGTCACAGGGATACACCGGGGAGCTGTTTTTT	CASSLGSQGYTGELFF
13	few	TRBV30	TRBJ2-7	TRBD1	TGTGCCTGGATTAATGGACAGGGAAGTCGGCAGTACTTC	CAWINGQGSRQYF
15	NA	TRBV18	TRBJ1-5	NA	TGTGCCAGCTCACCAGAGTCAGGGTCGGATCAGCCCCAGCATTTT	CASSPESGSDQPQHF
13	NA	TRBV11-2	TRBJ1-2	TRBD1	TGTGCCAGCAGCCCAGGGGGGTACTATGGCTACACCTTC	CASSPGGYYGYTF
15	few	TRBV5-1	TRBJ1-1	TRBD1	TGCGCCAGCAGCGAAGGGACAGGGGAGAACACTGAAGCTTTCTTT	CASSEGTGENTEAFF
15	NA	TRBV5-4	TRBJ2-7	NA	TGTGCCAGCAGCCCTGGGACACCCGGGCCCTACGAGCAGTACTTC	CASSPGTPGPYEQYF
18	few	TRBV11-1	TRBJ1-6	TRBD1	TGTGCCAGCAGCTTAAAGTACGGACAGGAAAAACCTAATTCACCCCTCCACTTT	CASSLKYGQEKPNSPLHF
15	NA	TRBV6-6	TRBJ2-5	NA	TGTGCCAGCAGTTACTCCCTCAGGGGCGGGGAGACCCAGTACTTC	CASSYSLRGGETQYF
11	few	TRBV28	TRBJ2-3	NA	TGTGCCAGCAGCCTCCCAGATACGCAGTATTTT	CASSLPDTQYF
16	few	TRBV11-2	TRBJ2-5	TRBD2	TGTGCCAGCAGCCGATCGGGACTAGCGGGAGTAGAGACCCAGTACTTC	CASSRSGLAGVETQYF
13	NA	TRBV5-6	TRBJ1-5	NA	TGTGCCAGCAGCAGAGGGGGAAGTCAGCCCCAGCATTTT	CASSRGGSQPQHF
16	many	TRBV4-2	TRBJ2-6	NA	TGTGCCAGCAGCCAAGGGGAGGAATCTGGGGCCAACGTCCTGACTTTC	CASSQGEESGANVLTF
16	NA	TRBV13	TRBJ2-2	TRBD2	TGTGCCAGCAGCTTAGATGGCGGGAGGAACACCGGGGAGCTGTTTTTT	CASSLDGGRNTGELFF
18	few	TRBV5-4	TRBJ2-3	TRBD2	TGTGCCAGCAGGGTCCACTCTGGGACTAGAAGAGGCACAGATACGCAGTATTTT	CASRVHSGTRRGTDTQYF
12	NA	TRBV28	TRBJ2-1	NA	TGTGCCAGCAGTTTACCAGGGGCCCTCCAGTTCTTC	CASSLPGALQFF
15	few	TRBV28	TRBJ2-1	TRBD2	TGTGCCAGCAGTTTATTGGCTAGCGGGAGCAATGAGCAGTTCTTC	CASSLLASGSNEQFF
14	NA	TRBV7-9	TRBJ2-7	TRBD2	TGTGCCAGCAGCTTAGGGGGGGGAGGGTACGAGCAGTACTTC	CASSLGGGGYEQYF
15	few	TRBV7-2	TRBJ2-2	TRBD2	TGTGCCAGCAGCTGGACTAGCGGGAACACCGGGGAGCTGTTTTTT	CASSWTSGNTGELFF
15	NA	TRBV9	TRBJ2-3	TRBD2	TGTGCCAGCAGCGTAGGAATAGCGGGGTTAGATACGCAGTATTTT	CASSVGIAGLDTQYF
14	NA	TRBV7-7	TRBJ2-5	NA	TGTGCTAGCAGCTTAGGGTTAGCGGAGGAGACCCAGTACTTC	CASSLGLAEETQYF